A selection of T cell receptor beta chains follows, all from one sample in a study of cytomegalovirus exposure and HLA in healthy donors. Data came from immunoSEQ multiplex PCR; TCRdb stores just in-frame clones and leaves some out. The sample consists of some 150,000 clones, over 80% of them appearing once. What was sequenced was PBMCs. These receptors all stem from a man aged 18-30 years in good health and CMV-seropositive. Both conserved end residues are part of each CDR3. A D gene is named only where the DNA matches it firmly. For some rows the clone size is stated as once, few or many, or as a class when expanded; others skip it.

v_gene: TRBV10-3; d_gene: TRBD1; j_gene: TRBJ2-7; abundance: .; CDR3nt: TGTGCCATTAGTCCGGGACAGGGGGCGCGAAAGCAGTACTTC; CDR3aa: CAISPGQGARKQYF
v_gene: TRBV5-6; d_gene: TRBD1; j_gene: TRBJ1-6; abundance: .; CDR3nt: TGTGCCAGCAGCCGAGGACAGGGGCGATTTAATTCACCCCTCCACTTT; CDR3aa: CASSRGQGRFNSPLHF
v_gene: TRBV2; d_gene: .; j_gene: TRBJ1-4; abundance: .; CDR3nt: TGTGCCAGCAGCGTCCGGGACACCGGTGAAAAACTGTTTTTT; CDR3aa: CASSVRDTGEKLFF
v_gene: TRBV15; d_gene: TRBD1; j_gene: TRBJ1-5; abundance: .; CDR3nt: TGTGCCACCAGCAGAGAACCAACAGGGGGCGGCCAGCCCCAGCATTTT; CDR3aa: CATSREPTGGGQPQHF
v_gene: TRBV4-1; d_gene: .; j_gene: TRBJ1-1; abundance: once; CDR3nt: TGCGCCAGCTCAGACGGTGGACTAATGAACACTGAAGCTTTCTTT; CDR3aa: CASSDGGLMNTEAFF
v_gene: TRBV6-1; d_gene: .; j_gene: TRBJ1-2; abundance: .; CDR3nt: TGTGCCAGCAGTGAGTCCTCGGGGCGGGAGAGAGGCTACACCTTC; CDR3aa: CASSESSGRERGYTF
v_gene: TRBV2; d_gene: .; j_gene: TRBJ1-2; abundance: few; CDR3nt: TGTGCCAGCAGTTTAGGGGTCGGAGATGGCTACACCTTC; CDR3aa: CASSLGVGDGYTF
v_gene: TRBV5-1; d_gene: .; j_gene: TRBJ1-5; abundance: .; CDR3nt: TGCGCCAGCAGAGGTGTCGGGGAAAATCAGCCCCAGCATTTT; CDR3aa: CASRGVGENQPQHF
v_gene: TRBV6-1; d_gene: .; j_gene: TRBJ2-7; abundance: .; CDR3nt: TGTGCCAGCAGTGGCCGGGATTCCTACGAGCAGTACTTC; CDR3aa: CASSGRDSYEQYF
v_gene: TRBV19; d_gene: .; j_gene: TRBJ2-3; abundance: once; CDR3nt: TGTGCCAGTAAAGCGGCGGGGACAGATACGCAGTATTTT; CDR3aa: CASKAAGTDTQYF
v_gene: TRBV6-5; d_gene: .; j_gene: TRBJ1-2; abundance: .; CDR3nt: TGTGCCAGCAGTCCATCGGGGGGAGGATATGGCTACACCTTC; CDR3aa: CASSPSGGGYGYTF
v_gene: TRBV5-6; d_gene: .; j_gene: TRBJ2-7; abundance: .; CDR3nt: TGTGCCAGCAGCTTGGGGAGGGGTTTGGCCTACGAGCAGTACTTC; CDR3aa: CASSLGRGLAYEQYF
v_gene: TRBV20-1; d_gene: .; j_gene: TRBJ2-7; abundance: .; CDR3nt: TGCAGTGCTCCAGAGGGTTACGAGCAGTACTTC; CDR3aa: CSAPEGYEQYF
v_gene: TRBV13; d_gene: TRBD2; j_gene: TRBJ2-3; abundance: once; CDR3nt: TGTGCCAGCCGGCGGGGGGCGGGTAGCACAGATACGCAGTATTTT; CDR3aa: CASRRGAGSTDTQYF
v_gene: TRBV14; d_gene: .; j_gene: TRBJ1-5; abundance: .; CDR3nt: TGTGCCAGCAGCCTTAATATCGATCAGCCCCAGCATTTT; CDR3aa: CASSLNIDQPQHF
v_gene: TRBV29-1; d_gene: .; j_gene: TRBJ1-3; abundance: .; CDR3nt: TGCAGCGCTAAACAGTTCTCTGGAAACACCATATATTTT; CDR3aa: CSAKQFSGNTIYF
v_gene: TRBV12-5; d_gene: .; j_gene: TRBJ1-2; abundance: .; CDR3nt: TGTGCTAGTGGTTTAGTAGGGGACTATGGCTACACCTTC; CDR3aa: CASGLVGDYGYTF
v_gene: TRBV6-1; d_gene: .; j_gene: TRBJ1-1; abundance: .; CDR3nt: TGTGCCAGCAGTGAGGGCGAGAACACTGAAGCTTTCTTT; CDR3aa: CASSEGENTEAFF
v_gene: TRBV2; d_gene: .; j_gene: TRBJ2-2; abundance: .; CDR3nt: TGTGCCAGCAGTTTACAGAGATCTAACACCGGGGAGCTGTTTTTT; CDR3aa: CASSLQRSNTGELFF
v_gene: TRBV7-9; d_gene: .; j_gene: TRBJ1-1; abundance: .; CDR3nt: TGTGCCAGCAGCCGGCCTATACAGGGTTGGGGCACTGAAGCTTTCTTT; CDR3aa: CASSRPIQGWGTEAFF
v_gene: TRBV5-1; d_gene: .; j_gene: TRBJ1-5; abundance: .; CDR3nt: TGCGCCAGCAGCTTGGGGGGAGATCAGCCCCAGCATTTT; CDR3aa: CASSLGGDQPQHF
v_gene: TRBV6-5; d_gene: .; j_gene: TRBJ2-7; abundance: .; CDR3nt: TGTGCCAGCACTCAAATGGGGGGCGAGCAGTACTTC; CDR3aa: CASTQMGGEQYF
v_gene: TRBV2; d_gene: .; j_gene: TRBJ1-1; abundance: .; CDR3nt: TGTGCCAGCAGTGTAAAGGGGGTAGCTTTCTTT; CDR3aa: CASSVKGVAFF
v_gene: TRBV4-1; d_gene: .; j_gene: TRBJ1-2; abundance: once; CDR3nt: TGCGCCAGCAGCCATAGAACTTCTGCTGGCTACACCTTC; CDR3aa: CASSHRTSAGYTF
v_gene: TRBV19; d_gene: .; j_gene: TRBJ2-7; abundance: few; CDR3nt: TGTGCCAGTAGTATGGGCCTGACCTACGAGCAGTACTTC; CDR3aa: CASSMGLTYEQYF
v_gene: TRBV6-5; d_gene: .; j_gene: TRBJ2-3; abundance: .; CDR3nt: TGTGCCAGCAGTTCCCCGGCAGATACGCAGTATTTT; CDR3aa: CASSSPADTQYF
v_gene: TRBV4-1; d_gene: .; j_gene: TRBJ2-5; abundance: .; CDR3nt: TGCGCCAGCAGCCAAGGCTTACCAGGGGAGACCCAGTACTTC; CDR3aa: CASSQGLPGETQYF
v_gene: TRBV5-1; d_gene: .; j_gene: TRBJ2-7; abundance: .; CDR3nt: TGCGCCAGCAGCTTGGGGGCTACAGACTACGAGCAGTACTTC; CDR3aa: CASSLGATDYEQYF
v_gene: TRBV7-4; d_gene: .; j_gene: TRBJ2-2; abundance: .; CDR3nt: TGTGCCAGCAGCTTAGGGACATACCGCACCGGGGAGCTGTTTTTT; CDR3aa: CASSLGTYRTGELFF
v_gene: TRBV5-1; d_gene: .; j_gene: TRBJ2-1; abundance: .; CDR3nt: TGCGCCAGCAGCTTAGGCCAGGGGTACAATGAGCAGTTCTTC; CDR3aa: CASSLGQGYNEQFF
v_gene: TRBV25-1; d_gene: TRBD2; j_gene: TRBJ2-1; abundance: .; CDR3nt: TGTGCCAGCAGTGAAGGACTAGCTCTTCGGTCCTACAATGAGCAGTTCTTC; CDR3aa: CASSEGLALRSYNEQFF
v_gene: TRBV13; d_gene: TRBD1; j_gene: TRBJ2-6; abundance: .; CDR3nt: TGTGCCAGCAGCTCGCCAGGGGGCTCTGGGGCCAACGTCCTGACTTTC; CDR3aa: CASSSPGGSGANVLTF
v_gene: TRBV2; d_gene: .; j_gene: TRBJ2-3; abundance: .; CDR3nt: TGTGCCAGCCACCTATCCCTCTCCACAGATACGCAGTATTTT; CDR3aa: CASHLSLSTDTQYF
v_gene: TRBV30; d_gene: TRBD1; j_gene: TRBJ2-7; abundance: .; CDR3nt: TGTGCCTGGGGATGGACAGGGGGTTACGAGCAGTACTTC; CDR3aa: CAWGWTGGYEQYF
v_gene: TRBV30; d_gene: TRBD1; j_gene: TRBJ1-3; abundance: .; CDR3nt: TGTGCCTGGAGCCTTACAGGGGTAATTGGAAACACCATATATTTT; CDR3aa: CAWSLTGVIGNTIYF
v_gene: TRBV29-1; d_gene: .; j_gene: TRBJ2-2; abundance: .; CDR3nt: TGCAGCGTTTTACAGGGAATTACCGGGGAGCTGTTTTTT; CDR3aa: CSVLQGITGELFF
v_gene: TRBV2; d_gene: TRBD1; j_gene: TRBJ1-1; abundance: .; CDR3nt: TGTGCCAGCCGGGACAGGGAACACACTGAAGCTTTCTTT; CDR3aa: CASRDREHTEAFF
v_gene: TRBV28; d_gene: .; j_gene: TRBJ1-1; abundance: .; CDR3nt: TGTGCCACCATTCGGTACGAAAACACTGAAGCTTTCTTT; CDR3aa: CATIRYENTEAFF
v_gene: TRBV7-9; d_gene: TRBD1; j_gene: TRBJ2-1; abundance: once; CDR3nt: TGTGCCAGCAGCTCCCCCCCGGGGACAGGCAATGAGCAGTTCTTC; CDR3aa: CASSSPPGTGNEQFF
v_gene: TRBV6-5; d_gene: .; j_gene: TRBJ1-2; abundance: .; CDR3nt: TGTGCCAGTTCTCTGGGGGGGATTCATGGCTACACCTTC; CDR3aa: CASSLGGIHGYTF
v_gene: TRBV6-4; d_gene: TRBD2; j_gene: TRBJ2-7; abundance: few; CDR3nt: TGTGCCAGCAGTGACTTGTCGGGAGGTAGTAACGAGCAGTACTTC; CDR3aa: CASSDLSGGSNEQYF
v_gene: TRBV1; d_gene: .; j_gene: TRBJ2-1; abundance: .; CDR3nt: TGCACCAGCACGCTCGGGAGGGGAGGGTACAATGAGCAGTTCTTC; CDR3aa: CTSTLGRGGYNEQFF
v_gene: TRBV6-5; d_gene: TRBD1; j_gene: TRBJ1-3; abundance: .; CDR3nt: TGTGCCAGCAGTAGGGACAGGGCTGGAAACACCATATATTTT; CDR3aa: CASSRDRAGNTIYF
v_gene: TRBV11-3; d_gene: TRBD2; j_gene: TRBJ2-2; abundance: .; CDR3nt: TGTGCCAGCGGAGCGGGAGAGGTCGGGGAGCTGTTTTTT; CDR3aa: CASGAGEVGELFF
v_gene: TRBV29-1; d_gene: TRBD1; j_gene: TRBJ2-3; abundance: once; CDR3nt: TGCAGCGTCGAGAGACAGGGATCTAGCACAGATACGCAGTATTTT; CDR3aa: CSVERQGSSTDTQYF
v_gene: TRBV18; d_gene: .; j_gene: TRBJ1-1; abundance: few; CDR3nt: TGTGCCAGCTCACGAGGCGGCACTGAAGCTTTCTTT; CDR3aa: CASSRGGTEAFF
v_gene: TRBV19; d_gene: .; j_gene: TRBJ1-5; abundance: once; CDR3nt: TGTGCCAGTAACCTGAGGACTGGCAATCAGCCCCAGCATTTT; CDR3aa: CASNLRTGNQPQHF
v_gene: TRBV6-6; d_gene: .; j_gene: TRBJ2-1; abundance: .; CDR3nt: TGTGCCAGCAGTATAACTAGCAACGGGATCCACAATGAGCAGTTCTTC; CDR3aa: CASSITSNGIHNEQFF
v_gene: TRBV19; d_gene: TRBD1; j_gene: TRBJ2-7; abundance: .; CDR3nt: TGTGCCAGTAGTCGCAGGACAGGGGGCATCGACGAGCAGTACTTC; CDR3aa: CASSRRTGGIDEQYF
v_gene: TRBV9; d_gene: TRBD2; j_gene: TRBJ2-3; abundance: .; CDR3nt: TGTGCCAGCAGCGTAGCGGGGGGGCCAACAGATACGCAGTATTTT; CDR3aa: CASSVAGGPTDTQYF
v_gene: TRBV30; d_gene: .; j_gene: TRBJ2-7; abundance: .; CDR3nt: TGTGCCTGGAGTCAGGGTTCCTACGAGCAGTACTTC; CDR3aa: CAWSQGSYEQYF